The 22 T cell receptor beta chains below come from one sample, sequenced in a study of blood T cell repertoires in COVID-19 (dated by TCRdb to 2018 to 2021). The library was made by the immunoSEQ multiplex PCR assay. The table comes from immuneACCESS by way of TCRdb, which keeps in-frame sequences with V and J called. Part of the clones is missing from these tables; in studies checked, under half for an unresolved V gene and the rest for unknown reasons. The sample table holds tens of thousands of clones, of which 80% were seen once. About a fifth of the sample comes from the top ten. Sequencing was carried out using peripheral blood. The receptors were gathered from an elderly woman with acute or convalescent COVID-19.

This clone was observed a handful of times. The CDR3 here is CASSSRSQETQYF. Written as DNA, the CDR3 is TGTGCCAGCAGTAGTCGGAGCCAAGAGACCCAGTACTTC. The genes are TRBV27 and TRBJ2-5; no clear D. CDR1 and CDR2 (germline): MNHEY, SMNVEV (reference sequence). Trimming shortened V by 5 bases and J by 1 base, and 8 bases separated the two germline ends. The CDR3 length is 13 residues.

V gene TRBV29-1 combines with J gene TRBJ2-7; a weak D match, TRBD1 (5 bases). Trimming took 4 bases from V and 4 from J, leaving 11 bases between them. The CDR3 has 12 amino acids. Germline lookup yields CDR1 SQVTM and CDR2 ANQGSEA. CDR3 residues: CSVGKGPYEQYF. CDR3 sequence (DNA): TGCAGCGTTGGGAAGGGGCCGTACGAGCAGTACTTC.

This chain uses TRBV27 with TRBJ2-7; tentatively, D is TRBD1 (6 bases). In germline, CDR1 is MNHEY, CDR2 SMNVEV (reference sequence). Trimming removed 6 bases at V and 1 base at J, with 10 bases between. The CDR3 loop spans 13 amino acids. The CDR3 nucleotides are TGTGCCAGCAGAGTAGGGGGTTCCTACGAGCAGTACTTC. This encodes CASRVGGSYEQYF.

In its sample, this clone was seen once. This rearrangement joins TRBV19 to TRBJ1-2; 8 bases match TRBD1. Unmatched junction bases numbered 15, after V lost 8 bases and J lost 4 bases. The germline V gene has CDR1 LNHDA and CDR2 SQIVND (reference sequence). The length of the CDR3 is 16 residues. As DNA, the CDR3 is TGTGCCAGTCTTCAGATTAGACAGGGGCTGGTCTATGGCTACACCTTC. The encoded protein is CASLQIRQGLVYGYTF.

Here the CDR3 reads CASSRAGGPDTQYF. In DNA form, the CDR3 reads TGTGCCAGCAGTAGGGCGGGAGGCCCAGATACGCAGTATTTT. The chain joins TRBV6-5 to TRBJ2-3, with 8 bases lining up with TRBD2. The CDR3 spans 14 residues. The trim removed 5 bases at V and 4 bases at J, leaving 5 bases unmatched. Germline CDR1 reads MNHEY; CDR2 reads SVGAGI.

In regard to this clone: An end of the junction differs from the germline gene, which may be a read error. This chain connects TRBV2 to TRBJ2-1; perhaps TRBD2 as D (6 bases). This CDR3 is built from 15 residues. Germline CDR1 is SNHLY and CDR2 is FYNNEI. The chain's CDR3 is CAGSGTPSSYNEQFF. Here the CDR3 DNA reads TGTGCCGGCAGTGGGACTCCCTCCTCCTACAATGAGCAGTTCTTC.

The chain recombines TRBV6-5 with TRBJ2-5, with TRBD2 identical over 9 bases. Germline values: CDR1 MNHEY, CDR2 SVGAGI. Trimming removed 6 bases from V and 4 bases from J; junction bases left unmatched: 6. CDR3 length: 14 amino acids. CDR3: CASRISGSGETQYF. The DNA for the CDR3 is TGTGCCAGCAGAATTAGCGGGAGTGGAGAGACCCAGTACTTC.

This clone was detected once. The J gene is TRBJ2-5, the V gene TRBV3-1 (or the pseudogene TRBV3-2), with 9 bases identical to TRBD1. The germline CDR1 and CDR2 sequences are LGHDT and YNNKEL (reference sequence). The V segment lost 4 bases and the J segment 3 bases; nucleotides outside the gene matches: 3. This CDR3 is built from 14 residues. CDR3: CASSPRDREETQYF. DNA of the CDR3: TGTGCCAGCAGCCCCCGGGACAGGGAAGAGACCCAGTACTTC.

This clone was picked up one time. CDR3 in amino acids: CASSLTELAGGMEFF. DNA of the CDR3: TGTGCCAGCAGCTTAACTGAACTAGCGGGAGGAATGGAGTTCTTC. This chain connects TRBV7-9 to TRBJ2-1, with 12 positions matching TRBD2. The ends lost 2 bases at V and 14 bases at J; junction bases unmatched: 10. The CDR3 length is 15 residues. Germline V gene data show CDR1 as SEHNR and CDR2 as FQNEAQ (reference sequence).

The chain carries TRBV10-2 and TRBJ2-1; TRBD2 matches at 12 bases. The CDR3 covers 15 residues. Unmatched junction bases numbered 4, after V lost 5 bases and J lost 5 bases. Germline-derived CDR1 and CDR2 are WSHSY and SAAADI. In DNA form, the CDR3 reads TGCGCCAGCAGTTTTGGACTAGCGGGGAACAATGAGCAGTTCTTC. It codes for CASSFGLAGNNEQFF.

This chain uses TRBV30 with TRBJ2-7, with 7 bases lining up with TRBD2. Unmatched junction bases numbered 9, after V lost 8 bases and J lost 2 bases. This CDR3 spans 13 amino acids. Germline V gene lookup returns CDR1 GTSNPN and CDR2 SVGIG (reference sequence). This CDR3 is CAGNLADTYEQYF. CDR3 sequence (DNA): TGTGCCGGCAACCTAGCGGATACCTACGAGCAGTACTTC.

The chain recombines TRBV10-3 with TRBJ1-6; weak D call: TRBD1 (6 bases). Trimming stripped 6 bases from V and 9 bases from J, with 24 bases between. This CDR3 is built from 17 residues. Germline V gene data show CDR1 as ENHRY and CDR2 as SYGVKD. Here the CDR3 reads CAISPDRTDVTSSPLHF. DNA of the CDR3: TGTGCCATCAGCCCAGACAGGACCGACGTTACATCTTCACCCCTCCACTTT.

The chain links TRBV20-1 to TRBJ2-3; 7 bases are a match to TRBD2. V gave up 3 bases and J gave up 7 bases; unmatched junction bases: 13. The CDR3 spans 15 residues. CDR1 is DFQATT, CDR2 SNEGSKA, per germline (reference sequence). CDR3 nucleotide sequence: TGCAGTGCTAGTTGGTGGGAGGGTATGAGGAATACGCAGTATTTT. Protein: CSASWWEGMRNTQYF.

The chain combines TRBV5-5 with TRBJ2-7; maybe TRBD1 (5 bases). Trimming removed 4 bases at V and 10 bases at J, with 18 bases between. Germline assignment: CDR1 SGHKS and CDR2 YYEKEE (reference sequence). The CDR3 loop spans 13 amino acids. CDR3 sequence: CASSLTDRPQQYF. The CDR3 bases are TGTGCCAGCAGCCTTACCGACAGACCCCAACAGTACTTC.

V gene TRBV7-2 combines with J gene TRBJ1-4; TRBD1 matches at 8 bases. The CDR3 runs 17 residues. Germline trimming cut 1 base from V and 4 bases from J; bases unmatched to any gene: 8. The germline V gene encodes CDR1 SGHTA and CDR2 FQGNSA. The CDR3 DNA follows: TGTGCCAGCAGCTTAGTCGGGACAGGCACCATTAATGAAAAACTGTTTTTT. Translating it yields CASSLVGTGTINEKLFF.

The CDR3 coding sequence is TGTGCCAGCAGCCCTAAACAGCCAAGGAGGGGCGGGCCTCAAGAGACCCAGTACTTC. Translating gives CASSPKQPRRGGPQETQYF. The V and J genes are TRBV28 and TRBJ2-5; weak D call: TRBD2 (6 bases). Trimming cost V 6 bases and J 2 bases, with 28 bases left between them. Germline CDR1 reads MDHEN; CDR2 reads SYDVKM. The CDR3 has 19 amino acids.

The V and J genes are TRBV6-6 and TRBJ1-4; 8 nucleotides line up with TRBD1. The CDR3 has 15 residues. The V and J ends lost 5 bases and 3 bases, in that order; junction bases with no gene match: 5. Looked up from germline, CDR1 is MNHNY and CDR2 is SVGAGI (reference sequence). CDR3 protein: CASSRTGGANEKLFF. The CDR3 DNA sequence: TGTGCCAGCAGTCGAACAGGGGGGGCTAATGAAAAACTGTTTTTT.

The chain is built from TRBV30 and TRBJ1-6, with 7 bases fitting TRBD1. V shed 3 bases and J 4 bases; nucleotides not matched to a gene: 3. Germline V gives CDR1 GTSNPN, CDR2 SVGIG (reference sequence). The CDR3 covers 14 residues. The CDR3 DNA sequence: TGTGCCTGGAGCCGGGACAGATATAATTCACCCCTCCACTTT. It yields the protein CAWSRDRYNSPLHF. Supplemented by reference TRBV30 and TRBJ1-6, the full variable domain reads SQTIHQWPATLVQPVGSPLSLECTVEGTSNPNLYWYRQAAGRGLQLLFYSVGIGQISSEVPQNLSASRPQDRQFILSSKKLLLSDSGFYLCAWSRDRYNSPLHFGNGTRLTVT.

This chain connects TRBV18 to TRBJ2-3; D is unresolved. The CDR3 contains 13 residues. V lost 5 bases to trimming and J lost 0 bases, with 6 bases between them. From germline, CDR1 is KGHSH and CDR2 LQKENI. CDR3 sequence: CASSSSSTDTQYF. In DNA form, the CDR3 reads TGTGCCAGCTCATCCTCTAGCACAGATACGCAGTATTTT.

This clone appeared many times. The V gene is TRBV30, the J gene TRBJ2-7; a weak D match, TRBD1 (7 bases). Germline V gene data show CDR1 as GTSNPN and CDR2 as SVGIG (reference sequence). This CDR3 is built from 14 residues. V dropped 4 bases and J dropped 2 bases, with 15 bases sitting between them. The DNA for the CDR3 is TGTGCCTGGACCCGGGGGACAGCCACCTACGAGCAGTACTTC. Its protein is CAWTRGTATYEQYF.

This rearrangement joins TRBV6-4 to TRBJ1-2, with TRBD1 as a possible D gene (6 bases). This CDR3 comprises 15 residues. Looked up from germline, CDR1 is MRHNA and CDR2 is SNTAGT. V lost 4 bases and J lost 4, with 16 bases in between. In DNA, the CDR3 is TGTGCCAGCAGTGCGATCGCAGGGGCCCTCTATGGCTACACCTTC. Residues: CASSAIAGALYGYTF.

The CDR3 nucleotides are TGTGCCAGCAGTCTGACAGGGGAGACCCAGTACTTC. Its translation: CASSLTGETQYF. The J gene is TRBJ2-5, the V gene TRBV27, with TRBD1 matching over 7 bases. Germline lookup yields CDR1 MNHEY and CDR2 SMNVEV (reference sequence). The CDR3 covers 12 residues. V shed 5 bases, J shed 5 bases, and the junction held 2 bases outside the gene matches.